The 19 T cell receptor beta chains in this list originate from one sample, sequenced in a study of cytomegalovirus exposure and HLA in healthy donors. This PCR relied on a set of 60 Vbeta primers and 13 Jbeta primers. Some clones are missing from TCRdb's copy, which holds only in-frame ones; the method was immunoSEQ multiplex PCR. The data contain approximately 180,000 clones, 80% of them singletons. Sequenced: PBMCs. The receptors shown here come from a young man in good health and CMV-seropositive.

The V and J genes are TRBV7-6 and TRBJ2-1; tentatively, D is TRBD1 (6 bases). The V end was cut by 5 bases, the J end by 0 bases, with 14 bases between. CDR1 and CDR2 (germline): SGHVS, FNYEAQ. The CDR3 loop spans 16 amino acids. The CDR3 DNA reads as TGTGCCAGCAGCGAACAGGGTTCCCTCTCCTACAATGAGCAGTTCTTC. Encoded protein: CASSEQGSLSYNEQFF.

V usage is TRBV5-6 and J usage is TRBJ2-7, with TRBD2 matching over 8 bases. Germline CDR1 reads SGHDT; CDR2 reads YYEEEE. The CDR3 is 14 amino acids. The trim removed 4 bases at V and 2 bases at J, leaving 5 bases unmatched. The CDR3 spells CASSRRGGTYEQYF. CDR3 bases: TGTGCCAGCAGCCGCCGCGGGGGGACCTACGAGCAGTACTTC. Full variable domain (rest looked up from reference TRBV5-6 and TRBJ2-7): DAGVTQSPTHLIKTRGQQVTLRCSPKSGHDTVSWYQQALGQGPQFIFQYYEEEERQRGNFPDRFSGHQFPNYSSELNVNALLLGDSALYLCASSRRGGTYEQYFGPGTRLTVT.

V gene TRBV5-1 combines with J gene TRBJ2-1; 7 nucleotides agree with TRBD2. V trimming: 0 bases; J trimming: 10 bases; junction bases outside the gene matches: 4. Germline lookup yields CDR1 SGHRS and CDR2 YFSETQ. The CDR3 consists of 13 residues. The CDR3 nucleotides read TGCGCCAGCAGCTTGGGGGAGGGAGTGGAGCAGTTCTTC. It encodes CASSLGEGVEQFF.

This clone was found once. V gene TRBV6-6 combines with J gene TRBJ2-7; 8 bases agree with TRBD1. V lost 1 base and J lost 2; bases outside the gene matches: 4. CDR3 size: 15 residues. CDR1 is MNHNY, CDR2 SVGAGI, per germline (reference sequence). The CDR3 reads CASSYYRTGPYEQYF. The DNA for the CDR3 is TGTGCCAGCAGTTACTATAGGACAGGGCCCTACGAGCAGTACTTC.

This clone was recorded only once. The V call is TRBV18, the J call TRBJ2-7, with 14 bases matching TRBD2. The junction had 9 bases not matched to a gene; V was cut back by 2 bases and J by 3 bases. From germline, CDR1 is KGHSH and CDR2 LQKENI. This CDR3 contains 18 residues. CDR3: CASSPWTSGRRYRYEQYF. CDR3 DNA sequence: TGTGCCAGCTCACCATGGACTAGCGGGAGGAGGTATCGCTACGAGCAGTACTTC.

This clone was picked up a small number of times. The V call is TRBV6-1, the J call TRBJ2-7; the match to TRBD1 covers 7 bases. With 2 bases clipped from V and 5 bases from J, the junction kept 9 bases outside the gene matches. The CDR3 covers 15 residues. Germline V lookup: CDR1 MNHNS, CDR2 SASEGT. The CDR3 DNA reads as TGTGCCAGCAGTGAAAGGGAGACAGGGTCCCACGAGCAGTACTTC. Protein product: CASSERETGSHEQYF.

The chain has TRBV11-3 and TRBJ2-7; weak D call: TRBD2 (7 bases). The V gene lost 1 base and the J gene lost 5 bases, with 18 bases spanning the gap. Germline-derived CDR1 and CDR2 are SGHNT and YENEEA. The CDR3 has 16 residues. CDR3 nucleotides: TGTGCCAGCAGCTTAGGAGGGGGGGATGTAGGGAACGAGCAGTACTTC. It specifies CASSLGGGDVGNEQYF.

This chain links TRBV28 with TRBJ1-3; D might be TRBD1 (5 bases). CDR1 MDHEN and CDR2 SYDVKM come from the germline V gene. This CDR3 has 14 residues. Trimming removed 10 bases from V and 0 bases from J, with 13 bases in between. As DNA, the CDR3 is TGTGCCACGACCACAGGAACCTCTGGAAACACCATATATTTT. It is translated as CATTTGTSGNTIYF.

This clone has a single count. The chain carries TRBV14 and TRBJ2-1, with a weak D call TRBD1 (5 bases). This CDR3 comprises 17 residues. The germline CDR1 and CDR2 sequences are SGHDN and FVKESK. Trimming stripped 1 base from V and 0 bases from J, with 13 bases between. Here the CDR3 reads CASSQAIQENSYNEQFF. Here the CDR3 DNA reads TGTGCCAGCAGCCAAGCAATACAGGAAAACTCCTACAATGAGCAGTTCTTC.

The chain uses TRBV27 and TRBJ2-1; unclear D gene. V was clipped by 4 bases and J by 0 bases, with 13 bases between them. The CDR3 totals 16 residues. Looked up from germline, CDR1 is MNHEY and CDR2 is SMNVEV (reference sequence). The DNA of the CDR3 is TGTGCCAGCAGTTCATACGCAGTATCCTCCTACAATGAGCAGTTCTTC. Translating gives CASSSYAVSSYNEQFF.

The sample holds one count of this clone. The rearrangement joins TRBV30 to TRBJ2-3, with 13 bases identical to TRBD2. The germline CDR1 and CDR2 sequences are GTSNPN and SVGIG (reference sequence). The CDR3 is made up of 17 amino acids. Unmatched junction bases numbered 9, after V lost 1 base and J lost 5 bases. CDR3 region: CAWSGTSGGLWEDTQYF. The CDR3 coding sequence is TGTGCCTGGAGTGGGACTAGCGGGGGATTATGGGAAGATACGCAGTATTTT.

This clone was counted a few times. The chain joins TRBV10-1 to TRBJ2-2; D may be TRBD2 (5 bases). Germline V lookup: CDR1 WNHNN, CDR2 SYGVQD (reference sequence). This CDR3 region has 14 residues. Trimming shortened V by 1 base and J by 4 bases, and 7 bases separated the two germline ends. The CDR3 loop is CASSELGGTGELFF. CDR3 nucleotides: TGCGCCAGCAGTGAGTTAGGAGGCACCGGGGAGCTGTTTTTT.

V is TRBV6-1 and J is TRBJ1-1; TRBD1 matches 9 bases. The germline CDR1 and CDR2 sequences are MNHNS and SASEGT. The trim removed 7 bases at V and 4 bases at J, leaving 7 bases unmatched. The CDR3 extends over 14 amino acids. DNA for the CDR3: TGTGCCAGCACCGGACAGGGGAGGGGCACTGAAGCTTTCTTT. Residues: CASTGQGRGTEAFF.

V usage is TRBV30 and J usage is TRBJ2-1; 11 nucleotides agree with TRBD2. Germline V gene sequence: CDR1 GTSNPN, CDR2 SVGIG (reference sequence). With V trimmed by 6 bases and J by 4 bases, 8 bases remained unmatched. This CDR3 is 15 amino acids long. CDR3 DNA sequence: TGTGCCTGTTCCACCGGGACTAGCGGATACAATGAGCAGTTCTTC. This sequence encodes CACSTGTSGYNEQFF.

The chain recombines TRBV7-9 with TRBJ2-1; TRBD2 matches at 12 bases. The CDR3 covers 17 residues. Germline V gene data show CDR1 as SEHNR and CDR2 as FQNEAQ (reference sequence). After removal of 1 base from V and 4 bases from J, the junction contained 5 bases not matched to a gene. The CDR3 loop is CASSLGASGRGYNEQFF. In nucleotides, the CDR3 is TGTGCCAGCAGCTTAGGGGCTAGCGGGAGGGGTTACAATGAGCAGTTCTTC.

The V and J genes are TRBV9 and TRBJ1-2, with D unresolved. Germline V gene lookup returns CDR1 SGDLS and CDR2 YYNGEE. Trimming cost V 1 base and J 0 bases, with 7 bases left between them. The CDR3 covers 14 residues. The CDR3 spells CASSVYPTNYGYTF. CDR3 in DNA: TGTGCCAGCAGCGTATATCCTACTAACTATGGCTACACCTTC.

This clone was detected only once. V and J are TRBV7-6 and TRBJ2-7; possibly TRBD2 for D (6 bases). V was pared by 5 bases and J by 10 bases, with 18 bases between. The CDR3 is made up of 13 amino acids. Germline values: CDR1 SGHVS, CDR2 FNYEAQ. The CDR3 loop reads CASSEAARGKQYF. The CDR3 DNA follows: TGTGCCAGCAGCGAAGCCGCTCGGGGGAAACAGTACTTC. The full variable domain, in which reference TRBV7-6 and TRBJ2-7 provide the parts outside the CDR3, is GAGVSQSPRYKVTKRGQDVALRCDPISGHVSLYWYRQALGQGPEFLTYFNYEAQQDKSGLPNDRFSAERPEGSISTLTIQRTEQRDSAMYRCASSEAARGKQYFGPGTRLTVT.

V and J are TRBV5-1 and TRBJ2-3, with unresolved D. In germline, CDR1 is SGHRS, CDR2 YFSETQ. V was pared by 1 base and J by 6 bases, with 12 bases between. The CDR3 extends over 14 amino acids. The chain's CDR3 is CASSLSSPLDTQYF. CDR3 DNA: TGCGCCAGCAGCTTGTCCAGTCCTCTCGATACGCAGTATTTT.

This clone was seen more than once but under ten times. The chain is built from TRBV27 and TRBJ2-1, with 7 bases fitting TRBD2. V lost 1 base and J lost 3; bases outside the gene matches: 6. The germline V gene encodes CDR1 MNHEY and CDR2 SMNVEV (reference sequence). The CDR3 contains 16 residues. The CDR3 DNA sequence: TGTGCCAGCAGTTTATTGGCTAGCGGATTCTACAATGAGCAGTTCTTC. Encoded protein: CASSLLASGFYNEQFF.